A single sample gave rise to the 19 T cell receptor beta chains below, sequenced in a study of regulatory T cells in long-lasting Graves disease. Described time point: newly diagnosed GD, antithyroid drugs for less than 3 months. Researchers made the TCR library from RNA that was extracted from PBMCs. iRepertoire HTBI primers and Arm-PCR of CDR3 regions built TCR beta libraries. Each CDR3 protein gets one entry after TCRdb re-called the multiplex PCR reads with MiXCR. The table lists about 620,000 distinct CDR3 sequences, about 15% of them singletons. Another study also made use of these data, one on T cells in Graves' hyperthyroidism and ophthalmopathy.

The sequenced sample was peripheral blood mononuclear cells (PBMCs), obtained at new diagnosis, from a patient treated with antithyroid drugs. The receptors shown here come from a woman in her thirties with Graves disease.

This clonotype showed up many times. This sequence joins TRBV5-1 and TRBJ2-1; 11 bases match TRBD2. Per germline, CDR1 SGHRS and CDR2 YFSETQ. The CDR3 contains 15 residues. With V trimmed by 4 bases and J by 3 bases, 3 bases remained unmatched. The CDR3 reads CASSGGLAVYNEQFF. For the CDR3, the DNA is TGCGCCAGCAGCGGGGGACTAGCGGTCTACAATGAGCAGTTCTTC.

The CDR3 sequence: CASSMVWGEQFF. The CDR3 DNA reads TGTGCCAGTAGTATGGTGTGGGGTGAGCAGTTCTTC. The chain uses TRBV19 and TRBJ2-1; no definite D call. Germline lookup yields CDR1 LNHDA and CDR2 SQIVND (reference sequence). Trimming took 3 bases from V and 9 from J, leaving 9 bases between them. The CDR3 sequence is 12 residues long.

This clonotype has a count of ten or more. This rearrangement joins TRBV27 to TRBJ2-1, with D uncertain. Germline CDR1 and CDR2: MNHEY and SMNVEV (reference sequence). V dropped 3 bases and J dropped 0 bases, with 15 bases sitting between them. This CDR3 contains 17 residues. CDR3 sequence: CASSFHLRISSYNEQFF. CDR3 bases: TGTGCCAGCAGTTTCCACCTCAGGATCAGCTCCTACAATGAGCAGTTCTTC.

The V and J genes are TRBV7-7 and TRBJ1-5; 7 bases agree with TRBD1. Germline V CDR1 and CDR2: SSHAT, FNYEAQ (reference sequence). This CDR3 is 17 amino acids long. The CDR3 nucleotides read TGTGCAACCGACAGGGAAGGGAATTCTTATAGCAATCAGCCCCAGCATTTT. Its translation is CATDREGNSYSNQPQHF.

This clonotype was seen ten or more times. This chain connects TRBV12-3 or TRBV12-4 to TRBJ1-2; D possibly corresponds to TRBD1 (5 bases). The V gene lost 3 bases and the J gene lost 8 bases, with 13 bases spanning the gap. The CDR3 contains 13 residues. The DNA for the CDR3 is TGTGCCAGCAGTTTTTCCAGGGAGTACGGCTACACCTTC. This encodes CASSFSREYGYTF.

This clonotype occurred many times. The chain joins TRBV7-2 to TRBJ2-7; D could derive from TRBD1 or TRBD2 (5 bases each). Trimming shortened V by 2 bases and J by 2 bases, and 13 bases separated the two germline ends. There are 15 residues in the CDR3. Germline-derived CDR1 and CDR2 are SGHTA and FQGNSA. CDR3 loop: CASSLTGTEPYEQYF. CDR3 nucleotide sequence: TGTGCCAGCAGCTTAACCGGGACGGAACCCTACGAGCAGTACTTC.

There are many counts of this clonotype. V is TRBV11-2 and J is TRBJ2-2, with D possibly TRBD1 on 5 matching bases. V was clipped by 4 bases and J by 5 bases, with 20 bases between them. The CDR3 is 17 residues long. Looked up from germline, CDR1 is SGHAT and CDR2 is FQNNGV. The CDR3, as DNA: TGTGCCAGCAGCTCCACAGAAATACAGGATGCAACCGGGGAGCTGTTTTTT. Protein sequence: CASSSTEIQDATGELFF.

The table lists this clonotype with many counts. The chain couples TRBV20-1 to TRBJ2-7; D call uncertain. The CDR3 is 11 amino acids. Germline-derived CDR1 and CDR2 are DFQATT and SNEGSKA (reference sequence). V was clipped by 6 bases and J by 2 bases, with 8 bases between them. The DNA for the CDR3 is TGCAGTGCGCAGCTGACCTACGAGCAGTACTTC. As protein: CSAQLTYEQYF.

This clonotype was counted a few times. The V and J genes are TRBV5-6 and TRBJ2-1; D remains ambiguous. The CDR3 contains 15 residues. With 4 bases removed from V and 1 base from J, the gap between germline ends came to 12 bases. The V gene's germline CDR1 is SGHDT and CDR2 YYEEEE. CDR3 sequence: CASSRRIKSYNEQFF. The CDR3, as DNA: TGTGCCAGCAGCAGGCGGATCAAATCCTACAATGAGCAGTTCTTC.

There are a few counts of this clonotype. The V call is TRBV28, the J call TRBJ1-1; 7 nucleotides agree with TRBD1. V lost 7 bases, J lost 7 bases, and 9 bases stayed unmatched. Germline V lookup: CDR1 MDHEN, CDR2 SYDVKM. This CDR3 region has 13 residues. CDR3 region: CASTGTARFEAFF. DNA of the CDR3: TGTGCCAGCACCGGGACAGCTCGGTTTGAAGCTTTCTTT. The full variable domain, completed using reference TRBV28 and TRBJ1-1, is DVKVTQSSRYLVKRTGEKVFLECVQDMDHENMFWYRQDPGLGLRLIYFSYDVKMKEKGDIPEGYSVSREKKERFSLILESASTNQTSMYLCASTGTARFEAFFGQGTRLTVV.

The chain is built from TRBV6-1 and TRBJ2-2, with 12 positions matching TRBD2. Per the germline V gene, CDR1 is MNHNS and CDR2 is SASEGT. This CDR3 contains 17 residues. J gave up 0 bases and V 6 bases, and 5 bases lay outside the gene matches. CDR3 sequence (DNA): TGTGCCAGCAGGCCTACTAGCGGGAGGTCGAACACCGGGGAGCTGTTTTTT. It codes for CASRPTSGRSNTGELFF.

This clonotype showed up just a few times. The rearrangement joins TRBV20-1 to TRBJ2-3; tentatively, D is TRBD2 (6 bases). CDR1 is DFQATT and CDR2 is SNEGSKA in the germline V gene (reference sequence). Deletions cut 1 base from V and 0 bases from J, with 8 bases between. The CDR3 runs 14 residues. CDR3 DNA sequence: TGCAGTGCTAGAGTCGGGGGAAGCACAGATACGCAGTATTTT. It is translated as CSARVGGSTDTQYF.

This clonotype has at least ten counts. The chain recombines TRBV28 with TRBJ1-1; D is perhaps TRBD1 (6 bases). V dropped 4 bases and J dropped 0 bases, with 15 bases sitting between them. This CDR3 contains 16 residues. From germline, CDR1 is MDHEN and CDR2 SYDVKM. DNA for the CDR3: TGTGCCAGCAGTTCCTCCCGGGACACAGTGAACACTGAAGCTTTCTTT. It yields the protein CASSSSRDTVNTEAFF. Variable domain in full (rest from reference TRBV28 and TRBJ1-1): DVKVTQSSRYLVKRTGEKVFLECVQDMDHENMFWYRQDPGLGLRLIYFSYDVKMKEKGDIPEGYSVSREKKERFSLILESASTNQTSMYLCASSSSRDTVNTEAFFGQGTRLTVV.

This rearrangement joins TRBV5-1 to TRBJ1-1; D remains ambiguous. This CDR3 region has 11 residues. Trimming took 3 bases from V and 8 from J, leaving 8 bases between them. Looked up from germline, CDR1 is SGHRS and CDR2 is YFSETQ. Written as DNA, the CDR3 is TGCGCCAGCAGCTCACAGAAAGAAGCTTTCTTT. Translated, it gives CASSSQKEAFF.

This clonotype was detected a few times. CDR3 DNA sequence: TGTGCCACCCGGACGGCGAACACCGGGGAGCTGTTTTTT. Protein: CATRTANTGELFF. The chain is built from TRBV19 and TRBJ2-2; D is uncertain. Looked up from germline, CDR1 is LNHDA and CDR2 is SQIVND (reference sequence). V was cut by 10 bases and J by 0 bases, with 9 bases left in between. The CDR3 is 13 amino acids.

This clonotype was detected a few times. The rearrangement joins TRBV30 to TRBJ1-2; the D is unclear. The CDR3 has 11 amino acids. The V gene's germline CDR1 is GTSNPN and CDR2 SVGIG (reference sequence). V was trimmed by 0 bases and J by 13 bases, leaving 12 bases between them. This CDR3 reads CAWSVKRRSTF. CDR3 coding DNA: TGTGCCTGGAGTGTAAAGCGGCGATCCACCTTC.

Many counts were recorded for this clonotype. The chain recombines TRBV20-1 with TRBJ2-5; 10 positions agree with TRBD1. CDR1 and CDR2 from the germline V gene are DFQATT and SNEGSKA (reference sequence). The CDR3 has 14 residues. V trimming: 4 bases; J trimming: 10 bases; junction bases outside the gene matches: 12. The CDR3 coding sequence is TGCAGTGCTATGCCGTTAGGGGACAGGGGTGTCCAGTACTTC. Its translation is CSAMPLGDRGVQYF.

This clonotype was recorded at least ten times. The chain carries TRBV5-1 and TRBJ1-1; D is uncertain. CDR3 length: 11 amino acids. V was pared by 6 bases and J by 1 base, with 4 bases between. Germline V gene lookup returns CDR1 SGHRS and CDR2 YFSETQ. The CDR3 nucleotides are TGCGCCAGCATCACGAACACTGAAGCTTTCTTT. Its translation is CASITNTEAFF.

This sequence joins TRBV9 and TRBJ2-3; a possible D gene is TRBD2 (6 bases). Trimming cost V 5 bases and J 0 bases, with 13 bases left between them. Germline CDR1 is SGDLS and CDR2 is YYNGEE. The CDR3 is 15 amino acids. CDR3 loop: CASRGGSLSTDTQYF. CDR3 coding DNA: TGTGCCAGCAGGGGAGGTTCGTTAAGCACAGATACGCAGTATTTT.